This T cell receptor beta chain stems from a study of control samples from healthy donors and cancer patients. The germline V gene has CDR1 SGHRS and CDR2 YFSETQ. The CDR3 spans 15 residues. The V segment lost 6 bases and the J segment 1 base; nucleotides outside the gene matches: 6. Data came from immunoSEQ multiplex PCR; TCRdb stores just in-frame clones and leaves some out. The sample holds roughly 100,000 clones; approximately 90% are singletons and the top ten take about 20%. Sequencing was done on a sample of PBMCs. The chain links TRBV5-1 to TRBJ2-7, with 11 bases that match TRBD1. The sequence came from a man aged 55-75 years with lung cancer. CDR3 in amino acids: CASKVGQGASYEQYF. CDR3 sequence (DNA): TGCGCCAGCAAGGTTGGACAGGGGGCTTCCTACGAGCAGTACTTC.